The rows below give T cell receptor beta chains drawn from one sample of a study of T cells in Graves' hyperthyroidism and ophthalmopathy. A single record per CDR3 protein comes from TCRdb applying MiXCR to the multiplex PCR reads. The sample yields about 180,000 distinct CDR3 sequences, about 9% seen once. Specimen: blood. These receptor sequences come from a woman aged 18 to 35 with Graves' hyperthyroidism that later progressed to Graves' ophthalmopathy. Both conserved end residues are part of each CDR3. Each record gives: V gene, clone size, J gene, D gene, CDR3 protein, CDR3 DNA. D genes are given only for firm matches. Some rows have no size entry. The others give once, few or many, or a class for an expanded clone.

>TRBV12-5|many|TRBJ2-1|TRBD2
CASGLVSREASYNEQFF
TGTGCTAGTGGTTTGGTAAGTCGGGAGGCCTCCTACAATGAGCAGTTCTTC
>TRBV28|many|TRBJ1-1|-
CASSLDTGAGATEAFF
TGTGCCAGCAGTTTAGATACGGGGGCAGGGGCCACTGAAGCTTTCTTT
>TRBV7-8|many|TRBJ2-3|TRBD2
CASSLPRLAGTTSTDTQYF
TGTGCCAGCAGCTTACCGCGACTAGCGGGAACCACTAGCACAGATACGCAGTATTTT
>TRBV4-1|many|TRBJ1-6|-
CASSQDMANSKSPLHF
TGCGCCAGCAGCCAAGATATGGCAAACAGTAAATCACCCCTCCACTTT
>TRBV19|-|TRBJ1-2|TRBD1
CASSISPTGTGAVFRF
TGTGCCAGTAGTATTAGTCCGACCGGGACAGGGGCCGTGTTCCGCTTC
>TRBV20-1|-|TRBJ2-3|-
CSAPPEVFTSTDTQYF
TGCAGTGCTCCCCCGGAGGTTTTTACTAGCACAGATACGCAGTATTTT
>TRBV29-1|many|TRBJ2-5|TRBD1
CSARDRGPEYF
TGCAGCGCCAGGGACAGGGGGCCTGAGTACTTC
>TRBV20-1|many|TRBJ2-4|-
CSARVSGIGNIQYF
TGCAGTGCGAGGGTGTCAGGGATCGGTAACATTCAGTACTTC
>TRBV20-1|many|TRBJ2-7|-
CSASGSTYEQYF
TGCAGTGCTAGCGGATCCACCTACGAGCAGTACTTC
>TRBV20-1|few|TRBJ2-2|-
CSARIASVNTGELFF
TGCAGTGCTAGAATCGCTAGCGTGAACACCGGGGAGCTGTTTTTT
>TRBV6-1|many|TRBJ1-5|-
CASSEGDAGSNQPQHF
TGTGCCAGCAGTGAAGGGGATGCGGGTAGCAATCAGCCCCAGCATTTT
>TRBV7-9|-|TRBJ1-1|-
CASSEQGLGRNTEAFF
TGTGCCAGCAGTGAACAGGGTTTGGGTAGAAACACTGAAGCTTTCTTT
>TRBV12-3/TRBV12-4|many|TRBJ1-5|TRBD1
CASSTGVSNQPQHF
TGTGCCAGCAGCACAGGGGTAAGCAATCAGCCCCAGCATTTT
>TRBV12-5|many|TRBJ2-3|TRBD2
CASGRTGSGTSGGVLSTDTQYF
TGTGCTAGTGGTAGGACAGGTTCCGGGACTAGCGGGGGCGTGTTATCCACAGATACGCAGTATTTT
>TRBV19|many|TRBJ1-4|TRBD1
CASTTAGQGSTNEKLFF
TGTGCCAGTACTACGGCGGGACAGGGGAGTACTAATGAAAAACTGTTTTTT
>TRBV28|few|TRBJ2-3|TRBD1
CASSRGQSTDTQYF
TGTGCCAGCAGTAGGGGACAGAGCACAGATACGCAGTATTTT
>TRBV30|many|TRBJ1-5|TRBD1
CAWGTGNSNQPQHF
TGTGCCTGGGGGACAGGGAATAGCAATCAGCCCCAGCATTTT
>TRBV9|many|TRBJ1-2|TRBD1
CASSAPDRDGDYGYTF
TGTGCCAGCAGCGCCCCCGACAGGGATGGGGACTATGGCTACACCTTC
>TRBV7-8|many|TRBJ2-3|TRBD1
CASSPGTDKDTQYF
TGTGCCAGCAGCCCCGGGACAGATAAAGATACGCAGTATTTT
>TRBV7-8|many|TRBJ2-1|TRBD1
CASSHAGTAVNEQFF
TGTGCCAGCAGCCACGCCGGGACAGCCGTGAATGAGCAGTTCTTC
>TRBV20-1|many|TRBJ2-1|-
CSARDRHEQFF
TGCAGTGCTAGAGATCGTCATGAGCAGTTCTTC
>TRBV15|many|TRBJ1-1|-
CATSSPREGFWAEAFF
TGTGCCACCAGCTCACCCCGGGAAGGATTCTGGGCTGAAGCTTTCTTT
>TRBV10-3|many|TRBJ1-2|-
CAISEGQGYGYTF
TGTGCCATCAGTGAAGGTCAGGGGTATGGCTACACCTTC
>TRBV19|few|TRBJ1-1|TRBD1
CASSIFQTGGGEAFF
TGTGCCAGTAGTATATTCCAGACAGGGGGCGGTGAAGCTTTCTTT
>TRBV12-3/TRBV12-4|many|TRBJ2-2|TRBD2
CASTTGGGTGELFF
TGTGCCAGCACAACCGGGGGGGGCACCGGGGAGCTGTTTTTT
>TRBV6-2/TRBV6-3|many|TRBJ1-1|TRBD1
CASSYSGDRESEAFF
TGTGCCAGCAGTTACTCTGGGGACAGGGAGTCTGAAGCTTTCTTT
>TRBV4-1|-|TRBJ2-2|TRBD1
CASSQRVRGRGGELFF
TGCGCCAGCAGCCAACGTGTAAGGGGGCGCGGCGGGGAGCTGTTTTTT
>TRBV5-1|many|TRBJ1-4|TRBD1
CASSSGTGGAFEKLFF
TGCGCCAGCAGCTCGGGGACAGGGGGCGCCTTCGAAAAACTGTTTTTT
>TRBV30|few|TRBJ2-3|TRBD2
CAQRAGAGTDTQYF
TGTGCCCAAAGAGCGGGAGCAGGCACAGATACGCAGTATTTT
>TRBV27|-|TRBJ1-5|-
CASRPSGFVGSNQPQHF
TGTGCCAGCAGACCGTCCGGATTCGTCGGCTCCAATCAGCCCCAGCATTTT
>TRBV28|many|TRBJ2-3|-
CASSSSYQDRGDTQYF
TGTGCCAGCAGTTCCTCATACCAAGACAGAGGAGATACGCAGTATTTT
>TRBV6-1|many|TRBJ1-1|-
CASSPMGAILNTEAFF
TGTGCCAGCAGCCCCATGGGGGCCATTTTGAACACTGAAGCTTTCTTT
>TRBV24-1|many|TRBJ2-3|-
CATSDLLSSGPDTQYF
TGTGCCACCAGTGATTTGTTGTCGTCGGGACCAGATACGCAGTATTTT
>TRBV3-1|-|TRBJ2-1|-
CASSIEFEQFF
TGTGCCAGCAGCATCGAGTTTGAGCAGTTCTTC
>TRBV11-1|-|TRBJ2-1|-
CASSFSFREQFF
TGTGCCAGCAGCTTTTCCTTTCGTGAGCAGTTCTTC
>TRBV5-6|many|TRBJ2-2|-
CASSSGLNTGELFF
TGTGCCAGCAGCTCAGGGCTGAACACCGGGGAGCTGTTTTTT
>TRBV4-1|-|TRBJ1-3|-
CASSQGRGMTGNTIYF
TGCGCCAGCAGCCAGGGACGGGGGATGACAGGAAACACCATATATTTT
>TRBV18|many|TRBJ2-6|TRBD1
CASSPRDRGAAGANVLTF
TGTGCCAGCTCACCACGGGACAGGGGTGCAGCGGGGGCCAACGTCCTGACTTTC
>TRBV20-1|many|TRBJ1-5|-
CSAEPTAANQPQHF
TGCAGTGCTGAACCGACAGCTGCCAATCAGCCCCAGCATTTT
>TRBV29-1|many|TRBJ2-2|-
CSVDTGTGAGGELFF
TGCAGCGTTGATACAGGGACCGGGGCTGGGGGGGAGCTGTTTTTT
>TRBV6-2/TRBV6-3|many|TRBJ2-7|-
CASSYSTGAGQYF
TGTGCCAGCAGTTACTCGACCGGGGCGGGGCAGTACTTC
>TRBV5-5|many|TRBJ1-1|-
CASSTNPGSEAFF
TGTGCCAGCAGCACAAATCCGGGATCCGAAGCTTTCTTT